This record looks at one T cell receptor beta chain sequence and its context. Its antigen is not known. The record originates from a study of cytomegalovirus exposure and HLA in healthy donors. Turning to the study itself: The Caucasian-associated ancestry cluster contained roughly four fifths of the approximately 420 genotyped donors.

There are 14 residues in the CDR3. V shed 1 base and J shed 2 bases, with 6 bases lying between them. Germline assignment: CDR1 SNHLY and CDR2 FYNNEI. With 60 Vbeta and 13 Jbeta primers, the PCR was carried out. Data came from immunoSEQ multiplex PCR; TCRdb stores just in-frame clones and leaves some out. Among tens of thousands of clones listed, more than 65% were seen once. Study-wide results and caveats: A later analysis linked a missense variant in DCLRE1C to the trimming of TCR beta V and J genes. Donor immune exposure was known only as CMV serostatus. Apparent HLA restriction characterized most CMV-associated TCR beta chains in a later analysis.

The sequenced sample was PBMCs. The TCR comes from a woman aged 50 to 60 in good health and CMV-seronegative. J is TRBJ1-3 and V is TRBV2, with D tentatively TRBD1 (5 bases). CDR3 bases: TGTGCCAGCAGTGAAGGGGGCGCTGGAAACACCATATATTTT. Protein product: CASSEGGAGNTIYF.